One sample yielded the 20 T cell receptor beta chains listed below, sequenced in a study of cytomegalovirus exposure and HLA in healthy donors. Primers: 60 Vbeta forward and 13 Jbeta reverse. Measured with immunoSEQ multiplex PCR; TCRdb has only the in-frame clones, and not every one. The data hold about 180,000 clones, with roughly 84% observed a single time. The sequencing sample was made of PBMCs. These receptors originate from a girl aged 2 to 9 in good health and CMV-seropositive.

DNA for the CDR3: TGTGCCAGCAGCTCCGGGACAGGGGTCGTCAATGAGCAGTTCTTC. Encoded protein: CASSSGTGVVNEQFF. The rearrangement links TRBV9 to TRBJ2-1; 10 bases agree with TRBD1. This CDR3 contains 15 residues. V trimming: 4 bases; J trimming: 6 bases; junction bases outside the gene matches: 7. From germline, CDR1 is SGDLS and CDR2 YYNGEE.

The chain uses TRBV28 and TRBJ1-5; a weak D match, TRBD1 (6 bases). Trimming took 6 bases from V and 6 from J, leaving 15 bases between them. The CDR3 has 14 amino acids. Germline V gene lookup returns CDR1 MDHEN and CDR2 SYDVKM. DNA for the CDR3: TGTGCCAGCAGCCGAGCGACAGGTTTTCAGCCCCAGCATTTT. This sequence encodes CASSRATGFQPQHF.

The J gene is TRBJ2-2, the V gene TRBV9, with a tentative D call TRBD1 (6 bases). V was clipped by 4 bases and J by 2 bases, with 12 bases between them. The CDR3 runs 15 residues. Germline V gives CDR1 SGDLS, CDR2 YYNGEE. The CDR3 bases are TGTGCCAGCAGCTCCGGACAGAGAAACACCGGGGAGCTGTTTTTT. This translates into CASSSGQRNTGELFF.

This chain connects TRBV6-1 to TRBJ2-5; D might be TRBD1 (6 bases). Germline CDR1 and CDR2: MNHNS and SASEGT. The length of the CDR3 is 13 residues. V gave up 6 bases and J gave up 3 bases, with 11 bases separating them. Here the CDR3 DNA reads TGTGCCAGCAGCTGGGCAGGGGAAGAGACCCAGTACTTC. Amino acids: CASSWAGEETQYF.

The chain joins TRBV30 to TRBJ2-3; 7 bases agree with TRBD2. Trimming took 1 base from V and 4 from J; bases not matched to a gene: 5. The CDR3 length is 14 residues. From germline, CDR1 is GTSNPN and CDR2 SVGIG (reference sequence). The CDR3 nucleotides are TGTGCCTGGAGTGCTGCCGCGGGAGCAGATACGCAGTATTTT. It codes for CAWSAAAGADTQYF.

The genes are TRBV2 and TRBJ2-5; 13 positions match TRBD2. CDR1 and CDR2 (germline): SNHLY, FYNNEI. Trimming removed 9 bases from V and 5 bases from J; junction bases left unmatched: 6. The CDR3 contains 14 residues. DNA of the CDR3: TGTGCCAGTTCACTAGCGGGAGGGGACGAGACCCAGTACTTC. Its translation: CASSLAGGDETQYF.

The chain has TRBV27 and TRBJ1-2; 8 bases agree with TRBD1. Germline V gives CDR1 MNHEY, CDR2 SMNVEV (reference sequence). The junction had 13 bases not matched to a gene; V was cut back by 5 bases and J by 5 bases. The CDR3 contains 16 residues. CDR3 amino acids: CASSLRTGTHLYGYTF. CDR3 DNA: TGTGCCAGCAGTCTAAGGACAGGGACCCACTTATATGGCTACACCTTC.

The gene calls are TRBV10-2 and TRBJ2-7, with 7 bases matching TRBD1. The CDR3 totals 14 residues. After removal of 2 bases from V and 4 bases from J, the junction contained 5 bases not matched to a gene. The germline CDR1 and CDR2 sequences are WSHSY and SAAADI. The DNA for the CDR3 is TGCGCCAGCAGTGAGACCGGGACAGCATACGAGCAGTACTTC. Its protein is CASSETGTAYEQYF.

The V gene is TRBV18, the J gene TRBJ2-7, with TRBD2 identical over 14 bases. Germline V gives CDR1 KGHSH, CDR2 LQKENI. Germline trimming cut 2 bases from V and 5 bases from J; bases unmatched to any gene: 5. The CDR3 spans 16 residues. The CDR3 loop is CASSPNQGLAGDEQYF. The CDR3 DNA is TGTGCCAGCTCACCAAACCAGGGACTAGCGGGAGACGAGCAGTACTTC.

The CDR3 loop is CASSSNRGGVGTEAFF. The CDR3 region has the DNA TGCGCCAGCAGCTCTAACAGGGGAGGAGTGGGAACTGAAGCTTTCTTT. The chain couples TRBV5-1 to TRBJ1-1, with TRBD1 identical over 7 bases. There are 16 residues in the CDR3. Losses at the gene ends were 3 bases for V and 5 bases for J; bases not matched to a gene: 13. CDR1 is SGHRS and CDR2 is YFSETQ in the germline V gene.

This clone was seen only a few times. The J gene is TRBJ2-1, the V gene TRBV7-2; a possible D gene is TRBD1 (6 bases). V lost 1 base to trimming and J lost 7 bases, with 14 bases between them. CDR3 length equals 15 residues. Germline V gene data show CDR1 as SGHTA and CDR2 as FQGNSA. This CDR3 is CASSLVPQGRNEQFF. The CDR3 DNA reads TGTGCCAGCAGCTTAGTGCCCCAGGGGCGGAATGAGCAGTTCTTC.

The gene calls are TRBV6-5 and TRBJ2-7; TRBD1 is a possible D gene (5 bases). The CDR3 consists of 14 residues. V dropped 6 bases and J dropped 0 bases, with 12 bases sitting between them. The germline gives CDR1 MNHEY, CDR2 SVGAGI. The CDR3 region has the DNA TGTGCCAGCAGAATAAACAGGATCTCCTACGAGCAGTACTTC. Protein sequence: CASRINRISYEQYF.

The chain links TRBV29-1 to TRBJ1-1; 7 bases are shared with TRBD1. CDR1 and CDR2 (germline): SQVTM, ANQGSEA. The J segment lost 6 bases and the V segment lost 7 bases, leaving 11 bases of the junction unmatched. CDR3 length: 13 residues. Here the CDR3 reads CSAAGSQGAEAFF. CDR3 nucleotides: TGCAGCGCTGCCGGGTCCCAGGGGGCTGAAGCTTTCTTT.

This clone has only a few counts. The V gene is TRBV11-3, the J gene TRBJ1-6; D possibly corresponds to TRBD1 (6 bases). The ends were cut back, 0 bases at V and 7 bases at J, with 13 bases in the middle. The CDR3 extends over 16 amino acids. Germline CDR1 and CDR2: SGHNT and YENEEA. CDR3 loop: CASSLEGGGWNSPLHF. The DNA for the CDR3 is TGTGCCAGCAGCTTAGAAGGTGGGGGCTGGAATTCACCCCTCCACTTT.

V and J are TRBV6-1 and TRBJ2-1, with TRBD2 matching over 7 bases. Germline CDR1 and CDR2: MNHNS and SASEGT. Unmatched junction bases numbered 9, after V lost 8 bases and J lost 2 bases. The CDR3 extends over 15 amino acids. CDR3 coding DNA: TGTGCCAGCCCGGAGGGGAGGGGTACCTACAATGAGCAGTTCTTC. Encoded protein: CASPEGRGTYNEQFF.

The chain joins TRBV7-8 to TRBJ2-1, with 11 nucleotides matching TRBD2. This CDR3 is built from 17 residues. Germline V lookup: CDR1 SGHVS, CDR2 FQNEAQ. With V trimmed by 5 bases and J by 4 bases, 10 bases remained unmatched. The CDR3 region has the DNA TGTGCCAGCAGCCTAGTACTAGCGGGAGCTCAGTACAATGAGCAGTTCTTC. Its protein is CASSLVLAGAQYNEQFF.

This CDR3 is CASSLDRGGNEKLFF. DNA for the CDR3: TGCGCCAGCAGCCTCGACAGGGGTGGTAATGAAAAACTGTTTTTT. The V and J genes are TRBV5-1 and TRBJ1-4; 8 bases fit TRBD1. CDR3 length equals 15 residues. Germline trimming cut 4 bases from V and 4 bases from J; bases unmatched to any gene: 6. Germline-derived CDR1 and CDR2 are SGHRS and YFSETQ.

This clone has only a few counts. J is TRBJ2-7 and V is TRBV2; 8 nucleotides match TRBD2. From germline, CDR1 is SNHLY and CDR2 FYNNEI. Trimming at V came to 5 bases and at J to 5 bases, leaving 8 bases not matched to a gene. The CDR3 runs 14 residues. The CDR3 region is CASSLSGSLHEQYF. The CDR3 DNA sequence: TGTGCCAGCAGTTTAAGCGGGAGCCTGCACGAGCAGTACTTC.

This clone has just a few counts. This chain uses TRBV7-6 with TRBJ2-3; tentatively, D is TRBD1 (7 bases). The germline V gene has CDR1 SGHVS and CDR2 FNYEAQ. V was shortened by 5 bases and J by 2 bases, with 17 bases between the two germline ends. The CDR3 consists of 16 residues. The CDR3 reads CASSPGGSGTTDTQYF. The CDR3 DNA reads TGTGCCAGCAGCCCAGGGGGTAGCGGTACCACAGATACGCAGTATTTT.

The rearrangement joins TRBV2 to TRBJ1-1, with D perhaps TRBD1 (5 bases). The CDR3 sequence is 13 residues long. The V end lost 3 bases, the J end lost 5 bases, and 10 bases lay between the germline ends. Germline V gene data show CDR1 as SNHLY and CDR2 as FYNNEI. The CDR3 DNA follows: TGTGCCAGCAGTGATAGGTCAGGGACTGAAGCTTTCTTT. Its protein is CASSDRSGTEAFF. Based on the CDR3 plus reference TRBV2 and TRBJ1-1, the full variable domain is EPEVTQTPSHQVTQMGQEVILRCVPISNHLYFYWYRQILGQKVEFLVSFYNNEISEKSEIFDDQFSVERPDGSNFTLKIRSTKLEDSAMYFCASSDRSGTEAFFGQGTRLTVV.